This TCR beta chain is drawn from a study of a mutant IDH1 vaccine in newly diagnosed glioma. The germline CDR1 and CDR2 sequences are LNHDA and SQIVND (reference sequence). The CDR3 spans 15 residues. V was shortened by 3 bases and J by 0 bases, with 10 bases between the two germline ends. TCRdb's table, derived via immunoSEQ multiplex PCR, lists solely in-frame clones and lacks some. The repertoire holds tens of thousands of clones, with just over 70% as singletons. Described time point: week 11, during vaccination. One vaccine dose held 300 ug of mutant IDH1 20-mer peptide and came with topical imiquimod. A remark on this clone: The antigen is unknown.

The source material was peripheral blood mononuclear cells (PBMCs), sampled from a glioma patient whose treatment included an IDH1 peptide vaccine. This rearrangement joins TRBV19 to TRBJ2-3, with D tentatively TRBD2 (5 bases). The sequence derives from a man aged 18 to 29 with glioma. Some clones in this sample may be carry-over from other donors' samples. CDR3 bases: TGTGCCAGTAGTATTCTAGCCACTAGCACAGATACGCAGTATTTT. Protein product: CASSILATSTDTQYF.